This TCR beta chain comes out of a study of CD8+ T cells in alopecia areata. Study information: Scalp area affected, as a percentage, set the severity score of treated patients. Notes on the study in general: With just one nonresponder, it is still uncertain whether baseline CD8+ expansion relates to response. Many expanded lesional clones persisted in scalp and blood during tofacitinib treatment.

Treatment denoted: oral pan-JAK inhibitor, 5-10 mg twice daily. PBMCs provided sorted CD4+ and CD8+ T cells. The germline V and J ends were trimmed by 5 bases and 4 bases, with 14 bases remaining between them. The CDR3 is made up of 14 amino acids. The V gene's germline CDR1 is MGHDK and CDR2 SYGVNS. The sequencing template was cDNA reverse transcribed from extracted RNA. Sequencing used immunoSEQ multiplex PCR; TCRdb keeps in-frame clones, though not all of them. This sample has around 200,000 clones, with roughly 53% found just once. The table lists this clone with a few counts. The antigen remains unidentified.

The J gene is TRBJ1-1, the V gene TRBV25-1; D gene unclear. The receptor comes from a human donor with alopecia areata. This sample comprised CD8+ T cells sorted from blood, obtained at week 24, from a patient treated with tofacitinib. CDR3 in DNA: TGTGCCAGCAGTTCTTACCTATCGGCCACTGAAGCTTTCTTT. It is translated as CASSSYLSATEAFF.